Below, 30 T cell receptor beta chains from the same sample are listed, as sequenced in a study of blood T cell repertoires in COVID-19. TCRdb's table, derived via immunoSEQ multiplex PCR, lists solely in-frame clones and lacks some. This repertoire shows under 400,000 clones, approximately 86% found once; its top ten account for 4% to 5.5%. Sequenced material: PBMCs or T cells enriched from blood (not recorded which). These receptors all stem from a woman between 40 and 50 years old with acute COVID-19.

V gene TRBV28 combines with J gene TRBJ1-2; 12 bases are a match to TRBD1. J was trimmed by 9 bases and V by 7 bases; bases with no gene match: 9. This CDR3 has 14 residues. Germline V gives CDR1 MDHEN, CDR2 SYDVKM. CDR3 sequence (DNA): TGTGCCAGCAACATGGGACAGGGGGCTAGGAGCTACACCTTC. Protein product: CASNMGQGARSYTF.

This rearrangement joins TRBV27 to TRBJ2-1; TRBD1 aligns across 8 bases. Germline CDR1 and CDR2: MNHEY and SMNVEV (reference sequence). CDR3 length: 15 residues. With V trimmed by 2 bases and J by 7 bases, 7 bases remained unmatched. Here the CDR3 reads CASSLDRGLLNEQFF. CDR3 coding DNA: TGTGCCAGCAGTTTAGACAGGGGACTCCTGAATGAGCAGTTCTTC.

V gene TRBV27 combines with J gene TRBJ1-2; 8 bases fit TRBD1. CDR3 length equals 14 residues. Germline CDR1 reads MNHEY; CDR2 reads SMNVEV (reference sequence). With V trimmed by 3 bases and J by 10 bases, 10 bases remained unmatched. The CDR3 loop is CASSFRRQGSDYTF. The CDR3 nucleotides are TGTGCCAGCAGTTTCCGAAGACAGGGGTCAGACTACACCTTC.

The chain has TRBV2 and TRBJ2-3, with D hard to call. CDR1 and CDR2 from the germline V gene are SNHLY and FYNNEI. This CDR3 has 13 residues. The V gene lost 8 bases and the J gene lost 0 bases, with 9 bases spanning the gap. CDR3 nucleotides: TGTGCCAGCCCTAACCCCAGCACAGATACGCAGTATTTT. This encodes CASPNPSTDTQYF.

This rearrangement joins TRBV7-2 to TRBJ2-1; D unresolved. The germline CDR1 and CDR2 sequences are SGHTA and FQGNSA. V shed 0 bases and J shed 0 bases, with 9 bases lying between them. CDR3 length: 16 amino acids. The CDR3 loop is CASSLAHQISYNEQFF. DNA of the CDR3: TGTGCCAGCAGCTTAGCTCACCAGATCTCCTACAATGAGCAGTTCTTC.

The rearrangement joins TRBV7-3 to TRBJ2-1, with 9 positions matching TRBD2. There are 16 residues in the CDR3. Losses at the gene ends were 3 bases for V and 5 bases for J; bases not matched to a gene: 8. The germline gives CDR1 SGHTA, CDR2 FQGTGA. The CDR3 sequence: CASSFGGRARDNEQFF. CDR3 in DNA: TGTGCCAGCAGCTTCGGCGGGAGGGCCAGGGACAATGAGCAGTTCTTC.

Here the CDR3 reads CASSFRQGGSNSPLHF. The CDR3 nucleotides are TGTGCCAGCAGTTTCCGCCAGGGGGGCTCTAATTCACCCCTCCACTTT. J is TRBJ1-6 and V is TRBV28; 7 positions agree with TRBD1. V was pared by 3 bases and J by 6 bases, with 8 bases of the junction left unmatched. Per germline, CDR1 MDHEN and CDR2 SYDVKM. This CDR3 contains 16 residues.

For this clone: Different DNA sequences within this sample yield the same CDR3. The CDR3 region has the DNA TGTGCCAGCAGCCAAGGCAGGGGCAATCAGCCCCAGCATTTT. Protein: CASSQGRGNQPQHF. The V call is TRBV3-1 (or the pseudogene TRBV3-2), the J call TRBJ1-5; TRBD1 might be the D (5 bases). Germline V gene sequence: CDR1 LGHDT, CDR2 YNNKEL (reference sequence). The CDR3 length is 14 residues. Trimming removed 1 base at V and 2 bases at J, with 6 bases between.

The genes are TRBV4-3 and TRBJ1-2; 7 bases line up with TRBD1. The V segment lost 0 bases and the J segment 8 bases; nucleotides outside the gene matches: 9. This CDR3 contains 15 residues. The germline V gene encodes CDR1 LGHNA and CDR2 YSLEER. CDR3 DNA sequence: TGCGCCAGCAGCCAAGATGTGGGGACAGTTTGGGGCTACACCTTC. This gives the protein CASSQDVGTVWGYTF.

The rearrangement joins TRBV3-1 (or the pseudogene TRBV3-2) to TRBJ1-2; D ambiguous. V was trimmed by 8 bases and J by 2 bases, leaving 9 bases between them. Germline lookup yields CDR1 LGHDT and CDR2 YNNKEL (reference sequence). The CDR3 totals 12 residues. Here the CDR3 DNA reads TGTGCCAGCTTAAGGGAGAACTATGGCTACACCTTC. This translates into CASLRENYGYTF.

This clone occurred a few times. The chain combines TRBV9 with TRBJ1-1, with TRBD1 identical over 9 bases. The CDR3 loop spans 14 amino acids. V was pared by 10 bases and J by 6 bases, with 13 bases of the junction left unmatched. Germline CDR1 SGDLS, CDR2 YYNGEE. The CDR3 reads CAFSPGQGFPEAFF. The CDR3, as DNA: TGTGCCTTTTCCCCGGGACAGGGTTTTCCTGAAGCTTTCTTT.

V usage is TRBV15 and J usage is TRBJ2-4; D may be TRBD1 (6 bases). With 0 bases removed from V and 1 base from J, the gap between germline ends came to 7 bases. The CDR3 spans 15 residues. Germline V lookup: CDR1 LNHNV, CDR2 YYDKDF (reference sequence). For the CDR3, the DNA is TGTGCCACCAGCAGAGATCAGGGGGCCAAAAACATTCAGTACTTC. It encodes CATSRDQGAKNIQYF.

The table lists this clone with a count of one. This CDR3 is CASRGGSSYEQYF. The CDR3 nucleotides read TGTGCCAGTAGGGGCGGGAGCTCCTACGAGCAGTACTTC. This chain joins TRBV19 and TRBJ2-7; 7 nucleotides line up with TRBD2. J lost 0 bases, V lost 6 bases, and 2 bases had no gene match. The CDR3 is 13 residues long. Germline loops: CDR1 LNHDA, CDR2 SQIVND (reference sequence).

The gene calls are TRBV7-8 and TRBJ1-4; a weak D match, TRBD1 (6 bases). This CDR3 contains 17 residues. With 0 bases removed from V and 8 bases from J, the gap between germline ends came to 19 bases. The V gene's germline CDR1 is SGHVS and CDR2 FQNEAQ. CDR3 DNA: TGTGCCAGCAGCTTAGCGCAGGGGCACAGGGCTTGGGAAAAACTGTTTTTT. Its protein product is CASSLAQGHRAWEKLFF.

This chain connects TRBV27 to TRBJ1-2, with 7 nucleotides matching TRBD1. Germline CDR1 reads MNHEY; CDR2 reads SMNVEV (reference sequence). The CDR3 contains 16 residues. Losses at the gene ends were 4 bases for V and 7 bases for J; bases not matched to a gene: 15. DNA of the CDR3: TGTGCCAGCAGTTCAGGGACAGTCAGTACTACTAGTGGCTACACCTTC. Its protein product is CASSSGTVSTTSGYTF.

This clone has only a few counts. This chain joins TRBV9 and TRBJ2-3; 9 nucleotides align to TRBD2. Germline V gene sequence: CDR1 SGDLS, CDR2 YYNGEE. This CDR3 spans 14 amino acids. The J segment lost 0 bases and the V segment lost 4 bases, leaving 0 bases of the junction unmatched. The CDR3 DNA reads TGTGCCAGCAGCCTAGCGGGGAGCACAGATACGCAGTATTTT. It is translated as CASSLAGSTDTQYF.

This sequence joins TRBV2 and TRBJ2-5; D gene unclear. This CDR3 contains 13 residues. The V gene lost 1 base and the J gene lost 5 bases, with 8 bases spanning the gap. Germline loops: CDR1 SNHLY, CDR2 FYNNEI. CDR3 amino acids: CASSEEARETQYF. CDR3 sequence (DNA): TGTGCCAGCAGTGAAGAGGCGCGGGAGACCCAGTACTTC.

V usage is TRBV6-1 and J usage is TRBJ2-3; a possible D gene is TRBD1 (6 bases). Germline V gene lookup returns CDR1 MNHNS and CDR2 SASEGT. CDR3 length: 18 residues. Between the trimmed V and J ends, which lost 3 bases and 0 bases, there was a span of 19 bases. The CDR3 DNA sequence: TGTGCCAGCAGTGATTACTTCGGGACACGACCTAGCACAGATACGCAGTATTTT. Translated: CASSDYFGTRPSTDTQYF.

The V gene is TRBV4-2, the J gene TRBJ2-7, with TRBD1 matching over 9 bases. J was trimmed by 7 bases and V by 4 bases; bases with no gene match: 8. The V gene's germline CDR1 is LGHNA and CDR2 YNFKEQ. The CDR3 runs to 14 residues. DNA for the CDR3: TGTGCCAGCAGCCGCTTACAGGGGGCGCAGGAGCAGTACTTC. Its protein product is CASSRLQGAQEQYF.

The chain is built from TRBV5-1 and TRBJ2-1; maybe TRBD2 (5 bases). CDR3 length: 15 amino acids. Per germline, CDR1 SGHRS and CDR2 YFSETQ. V was pared by 0 bases and J by 0 bases, with 7 bases between. The CDR3 nucleotides are TGCGCCAGCAGCTTGGTCGGGAACTCCTACAATGAGCAGTTCTTC. Encoded protein: CASSLVGNSYNEQFF.

This chain joins TRBV10-3 and TRBJ2-6, with TRBD2 matching 15 bases. Germline CDR1 ENHRY, CDR2 SYGVKD. V shed 11 bases, J shed 2 bases, and the junction held 4 bases outside the gene matches. The CDR3 extends over 16 amino acids. CDR3 protein: CAVGLAGGPGANVLTF. The CDR3 coding sequence is TGTGCCGTAGGACTAGCGGGAGGGCCTGGGGCCAACGTCCTGACTTTC.

V usage is TRBV19 and J usage is TRBJ2-2, with TRBD2 identical over 12 bases. Germline trimming cut 10 bases from V and 4 bases from J; bases unmatched to any gene: 16. This CDR3 is built from 18 residues. Germline V gives CDR1 LNHDA, CDR2 SQIVND (reference sequence). The CDR3 DNA follows: TGTGCCACCGCGAACACCCGGACTAGCGGGGTATCCACCGGGGAGCTGTTTTTT. Protein: CATANTRTSGVSTGELFF.

The chain joins TRBV14 to TRBJ2-1, with 9 bases aligning to TRBD2. The ends lost 5 bases at V and 9 bases at J; junction bases unmatched: 14. In germline, CDR1 is SGHDN, CDR2 FVKESK. The CDR3 covers 16 residues. The CDR3 DNA is TGTGCCAGCAGCTCATATCCGGGACTAGCCTTCAGTGAGCAGTTCTTC. It is translated as CASSSYPGLAFSEQFF.

The rearrangement links TRBV7-9 to TRBJ2-3; 10 positions match TRBD2. CDR1 and CDR2 (germline): SEHNR, FQNEAQ (reference sequence). V dropped 4 bases and J dropped 5; count of bases not matched to a gene: 6. The CDR3 runs 15 residues. Written as DNA, the CDR3 is TGTGCCAGCAGCTATCAGAGGACTAGCGGAGATACGCAGTATTTT. The encoded protein is CASSYQRTSGDTQYF.

CDR3: CASSPWAGGSAFF. The CDR3, as DNA: TGTGCCAGCAGCCCCTGGGCGGGGGGTTCGGCTTTCTTT. The V call is TRBV12-3 or TRBV12-4, the J call TRBJ1-1, with D perhaps matching TRBD1 (5 bases). This CDR3 contains 13 residues. V lost 6 bases, J lost 11 bases, and 19 bases lay in between.

As to this clone: This same CDR3 is encoded by further DNA sequences in the sample. The chain employs TRBV6-5 and TRBJ2-7; 8 positions match TRBD1. The germline gives CDR1 MNHEY, CDR2 SVGAGI. V trimming: 6 bases; J trimming: 3 bases; junction bases outside the gene matches: 4. This CDR3 contains 13 residues. The CDR3: CASSRDRGYEQYF. The CDR3 DNA follows: TGTGCCAGCAGCCGTGACAGGGGCTACGAGCAGTACTTC.

The chain combines TRBV11-2 with TRBJ1-1, with TRBD1 identical over 7 bases. V gave up 5 bases and J gave up 8 bases; unmatched junction bases: 5. The CDR3 spans 12 residues. Germline CDR1 reads SGHAT; CDR2 reads FQNNGV. CDR3 protein: CASSLPDREAFF. The CDR3 DNA sequence: TGTGCCAGCAGCCTACCGGACAGGGAAGCTTTCTTT.

This chain connects TRBV6-2 or TRBV6-3 to TRBJ1-1; no reliable D call. The CDR3 sequence is 14 residues long. V was clipped by 6 bases and J by 2 bases, with 13 bases between them. From germline, CDR1 is MNHEY and CDR2 SVGEGT. CDR3 residues: CASSRGRFNTEAFF. The DNA for the CDR3 is TGTGCCAGCAGCCGCGGGAGATTTAACACTGAAGCTTTCTTT.

The rearrangement joins TRBV7-9 to TRBJ2-7; a possible D gene is TRBD1 (6 bases). CDR1 is SEHNR and CDR2 is FQNEAQ in the germline V gene (reference sequence). The CDR3 has 19 residues. V dropped 2 bases and J dropped 0 bases, with 23 bases sitting between them. The chain's CDR3 is CASSLLFRETTGSSYEQYF. CDR3 nucleotide sequence: TGTGCCAGCAGCTTATTATTTCGTGAAACCACAGGGAGCTCCTACGAGCAGTACTTC.

The chain couples TRBV5-1 to TRBJ2-5, with a tentative D call TRBD2 (5 bases). Between the trimmed V and J ends, which lost 0 bases and 8 bases, there was a span of 14 bases. This CDR3 spans 14 amino acids. Germline lookup yields CDR1 SGHRS and CDR2 YFSETQ. CDR3 sequence (DNA): TGCGCCAGCAGCTTGGCCACTAGTCTCGAAACCCAGTACTTC. Translating gives CASSLATSLETQYF.